This T cell receptor (beta chain) was retrieved from a study of blood T cell repertoires in COVID-19. As for the study in general: The study drew acute and convalescent COVID-19 samples from the United States, Italy and Spain. T cells, B-cell-depleted T cells, or PBMCs supplied cDNA or gDNA.

Germline trimming cut 2 bases from V and 2 bases from J; bases unmatched to any gene: 6. Looked up from germline, CDR1 is MDHEN and CDR2 is SYDVKM. The CDR3 consists of 15 residues. This clone was seen a handful of times. As processed by the authors: Estimated nucleated cell counts came from reference gene primer amplification. Measured with immunoSEQ multiplex PCR; TCRdb has only the in-frame clones, and not every one. The DNA was the basis for D and trimming; V, J and clone size are from that table. The sample contains roughly 340,000 clones, roughly 90% of which appear only once. Input material: peripheral blood. V gene TRBV28 combines with J gene TRBJ2-7; 7 bases align to TRBD1. This TCR derives from a woman in her twenties or thirties with COVID-19, enrolled during active disease. CDR3 residues: CASSLDRVGTYEQYF. In nucleotides, the CDR3 is TGTGCCAGCAGTTTAGACAGGGTGGGGACCTACGAGCAGTACTTC.